This is a list of T cell receptor beta chains from one sample in a study of T cells after yellow fever vaccination. TCRdb itself ran the 5' RACE reads through MiXCR, one entry per CDR3 protein. The sample carries 200,000 to 300,000 distinct CDR3 sequences, around 13% recorded once. Here the sequenced sample was CD4+ T cells sorted from PBMCs, taken 45 days after the yellow fever booster vaccination. The source of these receptors is a man in his thirties or forties who received the YFV17D yellow fever vaccine. The CDR3 runs from the conserved cysteine through the conserved F or W. The order of the fields is V gene, clone size, D gene, J gene, CDR3 protein, CDR3 DNA. D genes are given only for firm matches. The size entry is marked missing in some rows and otherwise reads once, few, many or a size class.

v_call: TRBV7-2; clone_size: few; d_call: TRBD2; j_call: TRBJ2-7; cdr3_aa: CASSSTGTSGFVQYF; cdr3_nt: TGTGCCAGCAGCTCCACCGGGACTAGCGGGTTTGTGCAGTACTTC
v_call: TRBV18; clone_size: few; d_call: TRBD2; j_call: TRBJ2-5; cdr3_aa: CASSPLAGDGTQYF; cdr3_nt: TGTGCCAGCTCACCCCTAGCGGGAGATGGTACCCAGTACTTC
v_call: TRBV10-3; clone_size: NA; d_call: NA; j_call: TRBJ2-3; cdr3_aa: CAISESSGTDTQYF; cdr3_nt: TGTGCCATCAGTGAGTCTAGCGGCACAGATACGCAGTATTTT
v_call: TRBV18; clone_size: NA; d_call: TRBD2; j_call: TRBJ2-3; cdr3_aa: CASSPALREYTDTQYF; cdr3_nt: TGTGCCAGCTCACCAGCCCTGCGGGAGTATACAGATACGCAGTATTTT
v_call: TRBV5-6; clone_size: NA; d_call: NA; j_call: TRBJ2-5; cdr3_aa: CASSSSTDTQETQYF; cdr3_nt: TGTGCCAGCAGCTCCTCCACTGACACCCAAGAGACCCAGTACTTC
v_call: TRBV6-5; clone_size: NA; d_call: NA; j_call: TRBJ2-5; cdr3_aa: CASSYSSRAVGETQYF; cdr3_nt: TGTGCCAGCAGTTACTCGTCTAGGGCTGTCGGGGAGACCCAGTACTTC
v_call: TRBV6-2/TRBV6-3; clone_size: NA; d_call: NA; j_call: TRBJ2-1; cdr3_aa: CASTGIPTDGQFF; cdr3_nt: TGTGCCAGCACAGGGATCCCGACCGATGGGCAGTTCTTC
v_call: TRBV5-1; clone_size: NA; d_call: TRBD2; j_call: TRBJ2-7; cdr3_aa: CASSWWSGNYEQYF; cdr3_nt: TGCGCCAGCAGCTGGTGGAGCGGGAACTACGAGCAGTACTTC
v_call: TRBV4-2; clone_size: few; d_call: NA; j_call: TRBJ2-2; cdr3_aa: CASSQDQSTGELFF; cdr3_nt: TGTGCCAGCAGCCAAGATCAGAGTACCGGGGAGCTGTTTTTT
v_call: TRBV12-3/TRBV12-4; clone_size: few; d_call: NA; j_call: TRBJ2-1; cdr3_aa: CASRMNFPGVWGNEQFF; cdr3_nt: TGTGCCAGCAGGATGAACTTTCCAGGGGTGTGGGGCAATGAGCAGTTCTTC
v_call: TRBV5-1; clone_size: NA; d_call: NA; j_call: TRBJ1-4; cdr3_aa: CASSLFRAATNEKLFF; cdr3_nt: TGCGCCAGCAGCTTGTTCCGGGCGGCGACTAATGAAAAACTGTTTTTT
v_call: TRBV6-5; clone_size: NA; d_call: TRBD1; j_call: TRBJ2-3; cdr3_aa: CASSYGQGFPHRSDTQYF; cdr3_nt: TGTGCCAGCAGTTACGGACAGGGATTCCCTCATCGGTCAGATACGCAGTATTTT
v_call: TRBV6-1; clone_size: NA; d_call: NA; j_call: TRBJ2-2; cdr3_aa: CASALPGELFF; cdr3_nt: TGTGCCAGCGCTTTGCCCGGGGAGCTGTTTTTT
v_call: TRBV2; clone_size: few; d_call: TRBD1; j_call: TRBJ2-1; cdr3_aa: CASRAGGSYNEQFF; cdr3_nt: TGTGCCAGCAGAGCAGGGGGTTCCTACAATGAGCAGTTCTTC
v_call: TRBV20-1; clone_size: NA; d_call: NA; j_call: TRBJ2-7; cdr3_aa: CSASWTDSYEQYF; cdr3_nt: TGCAGTGCCAGCTGGACTGACTCCTACGAGCAGTACTTC
v_call: TRBV19; clone_size: NA; d_call: TRBD1; j_call: TRBJ2-1; cdr3_aa: CASSVQTGVGNEQFF; cdr3_nt: TGTGCCAGTAGTGTACAGACAGGGGTAGGCAATGAGCAGTTCTTC
v_call: TRBV5-5; clone_size: many; d_call: TRBD1; j_call: TRBJ1-1; cdr3_aa: CASSLTGVEAFF; cdr3_nt: TGTGCCAGCAGCCTGACAGGGGTTGAAGCTTTCTTT
v_call: TRBV24-1; clone_size: NA; d_call: NA; j_call: TRBJ1-5; cdr3_aa: CATSSTIPWVQPQHF; cdr3_nt: TGTGCCACCAGCTCGACAATTCCATGGGTTCAGCCCCAGCATTTT
v_call: TRBV6-5; clone_size: few; d_call: TRBD2; j_call: TRBJ2-7; cdr3_aa: CASSYGTSGSRSYEQYF; cdr3_nt: TGTGCCAGCAGTTATGGGACTAGCGGGAGTAGGTCCTACGAGCAGTACTTC
v_call: TRBV11-2; clone_size: few; d_call: TRBD1; j_call: TRBJ2-5; cdr3_aa: CASSLVGTALQETQYF; cdr3_nt: TGTGCCAGCAGCTTAGTGGGGACAGCACTCCAAGAGACCCAGTACTTC
v_call: TRBV5-1; clone_size: NA; d_call: TRBD2; j_call: TRBJ2-1; cdr3_aa: CAGSLVSQRDYNEQFF; cdr3_nt: TGCGCCGGCAGCTTGGTGTCCCAGCGGGACTACAATGAGCAGTTCTTC
v_call: TRBV3-1; clone_size: few; d_call: NA; j_call: TRBJ2-1; cdr3_aa: CASSQAGVQFF; cdr3_nt: TGTGCCAGCAGCCAAGCGGGAGTGCAGTTCTTC
v_call: TRBV20-1; clone_size: NA; d_call: NA; j_call: TRBJ2-3; cdr3_aa: CSARETALTDTQYF; cdr3_nt: TGCAGTGCTAGAGAAACCGCCCTCACAGATACGCAGTATTTT
v_call: TRBV7-9; clone_size: few; d_call: NA; j_call: TRBJ2-7; cdr3_aa: CASSSDLLEQYF; cdr3_nt: TGTGCCAGCAGCTCGGACCTCCTAGAGCAGTACTTC
v_call: TRBV14; clone_size: few; d_call: NA; j_call: TRBJ2-7; cdr3_aa: CASSHPGQKNHEQYF; cdr3_nt: TGTGCCAGCAGCCACCCTGGACAGAAGAATCACGAGCAGTACTTC
v_call: TRBV5-4; clone_size: NA; d_call: TRBD1; j_call: TRBJ2-7; cdr3_aa: CASSLAGDRGYEQYF; cdr3_nt: TGTGCCAGCAGCTTGGCCGGGGACAGGGGCTACGAGCAGTACTTC
v_call: TRBV6-5; clone_size: many; d_call: NA; j_call: TRBJ2-4; cdr3_aa: CASSYSRPDIQYF; cdr3_nt: TGTGCCAGCAGTTACTCGAGGCCGGACATTCAGTACTTC
v_call: TRBV6-5; clone_size: NA; d_call: NA; j_call: TRBJ2-1; cdr3_aa: CASSYSGSGAEQFF; cdr3_nt: TGTGCCAGCAGTTACTCAGGTAGCGGCGCTGAGCAGTTCTTC
v_call: TRBV2; clone_size: many; d_call: NA; j_call: TRBJ2-1; cdr3_aa: CASSGGPYNEQFF; cdr3_nt: TGTGCCAGCAGTGGGGGCCCCTACAATGAGCAGTTCTTC
v_call: TRBV7-9; clone_size: NA; d_call: NA; j_call: TRBJ2-5; cdr3_aa: CATARGETQYF; cdr3_nt: TGTGCCACCGCCAGAGGAGAGACCCAGTACTTC
v_call: TRBV11-2; clone_size: few; d_call: NA; j_call: TRBJ2-1; cdr3_aa: CASSLSEAFEQFF; cdr3_nt: TGTGCCAGCAGCTTATCTGAGGCTTTCGAGCAGTTCTTC
v_call: TRBV30; clone_size: few; d_call: NA; j_call: TRBJ2-3; cdr3_aa: CAWSPRSDTQYF; cdr3_nt: TGTGCCTGGAGTCCCCGATCAGATACGCAGTATTTT
v_call: TRBV7-2; clone_size: many; d_call: NA; j_call: TRBJ2-1; cdr3_aa: CASSPDRWTTYNEQFF; cdr3_nt: TGTGCCAGCAGCCCAGATAGGTGGACTACCTACAATGAGCAGTTCTTC
v_call: TRBV28; clone_size: NA; d_call: NA; j_call: TRBJ1-2; cdr3_aa: CASSLRGGQSGYGYTF; cdr3_nt: TGTGCCAGCAGTTTAAGGGGCGGACAGAGCGGTTATGGCTACACCTTC
v_call: TRBV18; clone_size: NA; d_call: NA; j_call: TRBJ2-2; cdr3_aa: CASSPGRTGELFF; cdr3_nt: TGTGCCAGCTCACCGGGCCGCACCGGGGAGCTGTTTTTT
v_call: TRBV7-2; clone_size: NA; d_call: TRBD2; j_call: TRBJ2-1; cdr3_aa: CASRNGVAGYNEQFF; cdr3_nt: TGTGCCAGCAGGAATGGGGTAGCGGGGTACAATGAGCAGTTCTTC
v_call: TRBV28; clone_size: few; d_call: NA; j_call: TRBJ2-4; cdr3_aa: CASSLGAIQYF; cdr3_nt: TGTGCCAGCAGTTTGGGCGCCATTCAGTACTTC
v_call: TRBV5-1; clone_size: NA; d_call: TRBD2; j_call: TRBJ2-3; cdr3_aa: CASSPGLAGVGTDTQYF; cdr3_nt: TGCGCCAGCAGCCCGGGACTAGCGGGAGTGGGCACAGATACGCAGTATTTT
v_call: TRBV18; clone_size: NA; d_call: TRBD2; j_call: TRBJ2-7; cdr3_aa: CASSPPKPGGGNEQYF; cdr3_nt: TGTGCCAGCTCACCACCGAAGCCGGGAGGAGGCAACGAGCAGTACTTC
v_call: TRBV29-1; clone_size: few; d_call: NA; j_call: TRBJ1-2; cdr3_aa: CSVEFNIGGGYTF; cdr3_nt: TGCAGCGTTGAATTCAATATCGGGGGTGGCTACACCTTC
v_call: TRBV15; clone_size: few; d_call: NA; j_call: TRBJ1-2; cdr3_aa: CATSREGGGYTF; cdr3_nt: TGTGCCACCAGCAGAGAGGGTGGCGGCTACACCTTC
v_call: TRBV7-2; clone_size: NA; d_call: NA; j_call: TRBJ2-3; cdr3_aa: CASRGATDTQYF; cdr3_nt: TGTGCCAGCAGGGGGGCAACAGATACGCAGTATTTT
v_call: TRBV7-2; clone_size: NA; d_call: NA; j_call: TRBJ2-1; cdr3_aa: CASSLEAGEQFF; cdr3_nt: TGTGCCAGCAGCTTAGAAGCAGGAGAGCAGTTCTTC
v_call: TRBV7-8; clone_size: NA; d_call: TRBD2; j_call: TRBJ2-7; cdr3_aa: CASSLARTRTYEQYF; cdr3_nt: TGTGCCAGCAGCTTAGCGCGGACTAGAACCTACGAGCAGTACTTC
v_call: TRBV24-1; clone_size: NA; d_call: NA; j_call: TRBJ2-1; cdr3_aa: CATSGWGERAEQFF; cdr3_nt: TGTGCCACCAGTGGTTGGGGGGAGAGGGCTGAGCAGTTCTTC
v_call: TRBV20-1; clone_size: few; d_call: TRBD2; j_call: TRBJ2-1; cdr3_aa: CSASETSGSRQFF; cdr3_nt: TGCAGTGCTAGCGAGACTAGCGGGAGTAGGCAGTTCTTC
v_call: TRBV20-1; clone_size: few; d_call: NA; j_call: TRBJ2-1; cdr3_aa: CSASGALTNYNEQFF; cdr3_nt: TGCAGTGCTAGTGGTGCCCTCACGAACTACAATGAGCAGTTCTTC
v_call: TRBV24-1; clone_size: NA; d_call: NA; j_call: TRBJ2-1; cdr3_aa: CATSDLLGRGLVYNEQFF; cdr3_nt: TGTGCCACCAGTGATTTGCTCGGACGGGGTCTGGTATACAATGAGCAGTTCTTC
v_call: TRBV4-3; clone_size: NA; d_call: NA; j_call: TRBJ2-1; cdr3_aa: CASSQGSRGEQFF; cdr3_nt: TGCGCCAGCAGCCAGGGGTCGCGGGGAGAGCAGTTCTTC
v_call: TRBV11-1; clone_size: few; d_call: TRBD2; j_call: TRBJ2-7; cdr3_aa: CASSLYTLTSGIDYEQYF; cdr3_nt: TGTGCCAGCAGCTTATACACACTCACTAGCGGGATCGATTACGAGCAGTACTTC
v_call: TRBV28; clone_size: few; d_call: NA; j_call: TRBJ2-7; cdr3_aa: CASSGLDLSYEQYF; cdr3_nt: TGTGCCAGCAGTGGGCTGGACCTCTCCTACGAGCAGTACTTC
v_call: TRBV11-2; clone_size: many; d_call: NA; j_call: TRBJ2-7; cdr3_aa: CASSLDASGFYEQYF; cdr3_nt: TGTGCCAGCAGCTTAGATGCCAGCGGGTTCTACGAGCAGTACTTC
v_call: TRBV7-3; clone_size: few; d_call: TRBD1; j_call: TRBJ1-2; cdr3_aa: CASSQGQNYGYTF; cdr3_nt: TGTGCCAGCAGCCAGGGACAGAACTATGGCTACACCTTC
v_call: TRBV5-1; clone_size: NA; d_call: NA; j_call: TRBJ2-7; cdr3_aa: CASSLGGTPRIYEQYF; cdr3_nt: TGCGCCAGCAGCTTGGGGGGGACCCCCCGAATTTACGAGCAGTACTTC
v_call: TRBV7-9; clone_size: few; d_call: NA; j_call: TRBJ2-5; cdr3_aa: CASSLVQGNEETQYF; cdr3_nt: TGTGCCAGCAGCTTAGTTCAGGGTAACGAAGAGACCCAGTACTTC
v_call: TRBV15; clone_size: NA; d_call: NA; j_call: TRBJ2-1; cdr3_aa: CATSRVTNEQFF; cdr3_nt: TGTGCCACCAGCAGAGTGACCAATGAGCAGTTCTTC